This is a list of T cell receptor beta chains from one sample in a study of T-cell reconstitution after alpha-beta-depleted transplantation in children. TCRdb called the PCR reads again in MiXCR, with one record for every CDR3 protein. The table lists about 640,000 distinct CDR3 sequences, roughly 17% of them singletons. The starting material was PBMCs from the stem cell graft donor, obtained from the stem cell graft. The receptors here all came from a human donor who donated a stem cell graft to a child with acute myeloid leukemia. CDR3s include the opening cysteine and the closing phenylalanine or tryptophan. Fields, in order: J gene, D gene, V gene, clone size, CDR3 protein, CDR3 DNA. D genes are given only for firm matches. Clone size appears in some rows only: once, few, many, or a class for an expanded clone.

TRBJ1-1,NA,TRBV12-3/TRBV12-4,many,CASRRIAGLNTEAFF,TGTGCCAGCAGGCGGATTGCGGGTCTGAACACTGAAGCTTTCTTT
TRBJ1-1,NA,TRBV20-1,few,CSAAVGGTEAFF,TGCAGTGCGGCAGTGGGGGGCACTGAAGCTTTCTTT
TRBJ1-2,NA,TRBV6-2/TRBV6-3,NA,CASSHQNVRLYGYTF,TGTGCCAGCAGTCATCAAAATGTTCGGTTGTATGGCTACACCTTC
TRBJ1-4,NA,TRBV6-1,NA,CASSEFDDLSELFF,TGTGCCAGCAGTGAATTTGACGACTTAAGCGAACTGTTTTTT
TRBJ1-2,NA,TRBV29-1,many,CSVGAGEVDGYTF,TGCAGCGTTGGGGCCGGGGAAGTGGATGGCTACACCTTC
TRBJ1-2,NA,TRBV20-1,many,CSARAPSWDLANYGYTF,TGCAGTGCTAGAGCGCCTTCCTGGGATCTAGCTAACTATGGCTACACCTTC
TRBJ2-3,NA,TRBV5-1,many,CASSLGVGSGGGDTQYF,TGCGCCAGCAGCTTGGGAGTAGGTAGCGGAGGCGGGGATACGCAGTATTTT
TRBJ2-3,NA,TRBV12-3/TRBV12-4,many,CASRAYGGTDTQYF,TGTGCCAGCAGGGCCTACGGGGGTACAGATACGCAGTATTTT
TRBJ1-5,NA,TRBV7-8,NA,CASSSLGVQPQHF,TGTGCCAGCAGCTCACTAGGGGTTCAGCCCCAGCATTTT
TRBJ2-1,NA,TRBV20-1,many,CSARRLGYNEQFF,TGCAGTGCTAGGAGGCTAGGGTACAATGAGCAGTTCTTC